Listed below are T cell receptor beta chains from one sample, sequenced in a study of graft-versus-host responses after intestinal transplantation. The data were produced by immunoSEQ multiplex PCR, yet TCRdb's version contains in-frame clones alone and is incomplete. The sample consists of 15,000 to 20,000 clones, less than 85% of them appearing once. The source was ileum tissue, collected 17 days after transplant. Receptors were obtained from a human patient who received an intestinal transplant, so some T cells may come from the graft donor. Each CDR3 is given with its conserved first and last residue. The order of the fields is D gene, J gene, V gene, clone size, CDR3 DNA, CDR3 protein. A D gene is named only where the DNA matches it firmly. Clone size is given for some rows only: seen once, a few or many times, or a class if the clone is expanded.

.,TRBJ2-7,TRBV4-1,.,TGCGCCAGCAGCCAAGATCGAGGGGTAGGGTCCTACGAGCAGTACTTC,CASSQDRGVGSYEQYF
.,TRBJ2-7,TRBV7-9,.,TGTGCCAGCAGCTTAGTGGGGTCCAGCTGGAGCTCCTACGAGCAGTACTTC,CASSLVGSSWSSYEQYF
TRBD2,TRBJ2-5,TRBV5-1,once,TGCGCCAGCAGCGGACTAGCGGGGCGGGCAACCCAGTACTTC,CASSGLAGRATQYF
.,TRBJ2-1,TRBV6-4,.,TGTGCCAGCAGTGACTCTCGGGCCGAATACAATGAGCAGTTCTTC,CASSDSRAEYNEQFF
TRBD1,TRBJ2-7,TRBV6-1,once,TGTGCCAGCCATCTCAAGGGGACAGGGGAATACGAGCAGTACTTC,CASHLKGTGEYEQYF
TRBD1,TRBJ2-3,TRBV7-9,.,TGTGCCAGCAGCTTTGGGACAGCAGATACGCAGTATTTT,CASSFGTADTQYF
.,TRBJ2-7,TRBV7-9,.,TGTGCCAGCAGCTTAGGGACGGACAGCTACGAGCAGTACTTC,CASSLGTDSYEQYF
.,TRBJ2-7,TRBV10-2,.,TGCGCCAGCAGTGAGAATTTCAGGGGAAGCGAGCAGTACTTC,CASSENFRGSEQYF
.,TRBJ1-2,TRBV9,.,TGTGCCAGCAGCCCTCAACAGGGAGTGGCCTATGGCTACACCTTC,CASSPQQGVAYGYTF
TRBD2,TRBJ2-7,TRBV6-7,once,TGTGCCACCTCCCCCGGGGGGATGACAAACGAGCAGTACTTC,CATSPGGMTNEQYF
.,TRBJ1-3,TRBV15,few,TGTGCCACCAGCAGAGATGGAAACACCATATATTTT,CATSRDGNTIYF
.,TRBJ2-7,TRBV7-9,few,TGTGCCAGCAGCTTAAACTACGAGCAGTACTTC,CASSLNYEQYF
.,TRBJ1-1,TRBV6-5,.,TGTGCCAGCAGATATACAGGGTATGGGACTGAAGCTTTCTTT,CASRYTGYGTEAFF
TRBD1,TRBJ2-7,TRBV15,.,TGTGCCACCGCAACGGACAGGGCCCACGAGCAGTACTTC,CATATDRAHEQYF
.,TRBJ1-2,TRBV5-4,.,TGTGCCAGCAGCCCGGACATCTTCTATGGCTACACCTTC,CASSPDIFYGYTF
.,TRBJ2-7,TRBV6-6,.,TGTGCCAGCAGTTACTCTGAAATGGACAGCTCCTACGAGCAGTACTTC,CASSYSEMDSSYEQYF
TRBD2,TRBJ2-1,TRBV2,once,TGTGCCAGCAGCGACGGACTAGCAGGGTACAATGAGCAGTTCTTC,CASSDGLAGYNEQFF